The T cell receptor beta chain under discussion was sequenced for a study of T cells in Graves' hyperthyroidism and ophthalmopathy. Germline loops: CDR1 ENHRY, CDR2 SYGVKD. Trimming took 2 bases from V and 1 from J, leaving 9 bases between them. This CDR3 has 14 residues. Overall study results and limits: Stable hyperthyroidism was separated from ophthalmopathy by a model based on 13 V-J features.

This clonotype was counted many times. As yet, its antigen is unknown. RNA transcripts yielded amplified TCR beta CDR3 regions. When the TCR CDR3 underwent first-round RT-PCR, the HTBI primer set was used. TCRdb recomputed calls from the multiplex PCR reads with MiXCR, one row per CDR3 protein. The table lists roughly 500,000 distinct CDR3 sequences, 35% to 55% of them singletons, with 15% to 20% in the top ten. This chain uses TRBV10-3 with TRBJ2-7; D is ambiguous. This TCR was sampled from an adult woman with Graves' disease, either hyperthyroidism or ophthalmopathy (not recorded which). The sample consisted of peripheral blood or thyroid tissue (not recorded which). CDR3 amino acids: CAISEVSLSYEQYF. CDR3 DNA sequence: TGTGCCATCAGTGAGGTATCGTTATCCTACGAGCAGTACTTC.